This T cell receptor (beta chain) was identified during a study of T-cell memory formation after mild COVID-19. Study-wide results and caveats: The study found balanced CD4/CD8 in clones contracting day 15 to 85 and a CD4+ lean in later expanders. CD4+ contracting clones were mainly CM and EM; CD8+ ones, EMRA. Pre-infection memory already had some responding clones, implying cross-reactive memory joined.

TCR alpha and TCR beta cDNA libraries carrying sample barcodes and UMIs came from 5'RACE with constant-segment primers. TCRdb passed the 5' RACE reads through MiXCR, listing each CDR3 protein once. The sample contains fewer than 400,000 distinct CDR3 sequences, about a sixth of which appear only once. The V end lost 3 bases, the J end lost 5 bases, and 13 bases lay between the germline ends. Per germline, CDR1 SQVTM and CDR2 ANQGSEA. The CDR3 extends over 13 amino acids. Turning to this clonotype: The antigen is unknown.

The specimen sequenced was PBMCs or a T cell subset sorted from them (not recorded which). V and J are TRBV29-1 and TRBJ1-1; no clear D gene. The source is a man aged 18 to 30 who had mild COVID-19 (a few samples of this study predate the infection). Cell type and time point are not known. CDR3 in amino acids: CSVDGVEATEAFF. The CDR3 DNA reads TGCAGCGTTGACGGGGTAGAGGCAACTGAAGCTTTCTTT.